This T cell receptor (beta chain) was sequenced for a study of CD8 T cells in Susac syndrome. The authors reverse transcribed about 0.5 to 1 ug RNA with random hexamers. TCRdb reprocessed the immunoSEQ multiplex PCR reads with MiXCR, giving one entry per CDR3 protein. The data contain under 25,000 distinct CDR3 sequences, approximately 93% of them singletons. This CDR3 is built from 13 residues. Germline loops: CDR1 SGHNT, CDR2 YYREEE (reference sequence). V dropped 0 bases and J dropped 4 bases, with 6 bases sitting between them. The sample taken for sequencing was CD8+ T cells from PBMCs. J is TRBJ2-3 and V is TRBV5-4, with unresolved D. This clonotype was sampled from a human donor in good health. CDR3 sequence reads: CASSLEDADTQYF. CDR3 DNA sequence: TGTGCCAGCAGCTTGGAAGACGCAGATACGCAGTATTTT.